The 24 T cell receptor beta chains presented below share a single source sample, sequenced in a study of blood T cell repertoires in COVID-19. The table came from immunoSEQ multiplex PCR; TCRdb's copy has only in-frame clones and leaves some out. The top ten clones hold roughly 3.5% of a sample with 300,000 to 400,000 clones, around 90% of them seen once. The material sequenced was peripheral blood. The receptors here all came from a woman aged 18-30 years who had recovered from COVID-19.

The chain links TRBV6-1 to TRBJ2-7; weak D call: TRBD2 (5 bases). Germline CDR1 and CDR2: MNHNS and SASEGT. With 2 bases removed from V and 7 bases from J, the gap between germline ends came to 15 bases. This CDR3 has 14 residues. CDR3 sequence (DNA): TGTGCCAGCAGTGAAATGGCGAGGGTTCGGGAGCAGTACGTC. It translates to CASSEMARVREQYV.

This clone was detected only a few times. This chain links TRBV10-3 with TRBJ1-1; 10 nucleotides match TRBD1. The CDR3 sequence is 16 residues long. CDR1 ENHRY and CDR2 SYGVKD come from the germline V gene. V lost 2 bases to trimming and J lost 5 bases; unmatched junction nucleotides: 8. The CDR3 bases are TGTGCCATCAGTGAGCACCAGGACAGGGGGTTGACTGAAGCTTTCTTT. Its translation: CAISEHQDRGLTEAFF.

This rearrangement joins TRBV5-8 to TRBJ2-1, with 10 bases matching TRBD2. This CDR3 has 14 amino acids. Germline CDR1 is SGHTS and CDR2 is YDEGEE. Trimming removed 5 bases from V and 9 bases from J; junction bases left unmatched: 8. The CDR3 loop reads CASRTYSSGSEQFF. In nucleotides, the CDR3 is TGTGCCAGCAGAACCTACTCTAGCGGGAGTGAGCAGTTCTTC.

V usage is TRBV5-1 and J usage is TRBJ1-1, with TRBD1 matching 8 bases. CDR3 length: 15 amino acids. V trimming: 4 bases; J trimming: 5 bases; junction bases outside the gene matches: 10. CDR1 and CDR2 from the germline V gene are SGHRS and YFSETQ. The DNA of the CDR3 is TGCGCCAGCAGCCCCCTCGGGACAGGTGGTACTGAAGCTTTCTTT. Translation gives CASSPLGTGGTEAFF.

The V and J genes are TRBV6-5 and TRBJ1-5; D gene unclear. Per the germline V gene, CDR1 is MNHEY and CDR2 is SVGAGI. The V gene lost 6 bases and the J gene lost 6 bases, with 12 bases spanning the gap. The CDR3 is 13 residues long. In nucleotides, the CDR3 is TGTGCCAGCAGCGCCCAGGCCGGTCAGCCCCAGCATTTT. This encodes CASSAQAGQPQHF.

The CDR3 loop is CASSLSLTGAPIAGGPNEQFF. The CDR3 DNA follows: TGTGCCAGCAGTTTATCCTTAACAGGGGCCCCTATAGCGGGAGGTCCCAATGAGCAGTTCTTC. This chain uses TRBV27 with TRBJ2-1; 10 bases are a match to TRBD2. Germline-derived CDR1 and CDR2 are MNHEY and SMNVEV (reference sequence). The V and J ends lost 0 bases and 6 bases, in that order; junction bases with no gene match: 20. The CDR3 runs to 21 residues.

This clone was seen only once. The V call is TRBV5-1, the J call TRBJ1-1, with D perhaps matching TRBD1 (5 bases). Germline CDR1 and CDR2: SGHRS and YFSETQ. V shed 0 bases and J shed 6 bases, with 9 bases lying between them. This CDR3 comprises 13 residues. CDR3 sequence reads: CASSLGQKAEAFF. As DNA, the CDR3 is TGCGCCAGCAGCTTGGGACAGAAGGCTGAAGCTTTCTTT.

Written as DNA, the CDR3 is TGTGCCAGCAGTACCAGGGGGCCTAGCGAGGAATACGAGCAGTACGTC. Amino acids: CASSTRGPSEEYEQYV. The chain joins TRBV27 to TRBJ2-7; 8 bases map to TRBD1. Germline V gives CDR1 MNHEY, CDR2 SMNVEV (reference sequence). The CDR3 is 16 residues long. V was clipped by 5 bases and J by 4 bases; unmatched bases: 13.

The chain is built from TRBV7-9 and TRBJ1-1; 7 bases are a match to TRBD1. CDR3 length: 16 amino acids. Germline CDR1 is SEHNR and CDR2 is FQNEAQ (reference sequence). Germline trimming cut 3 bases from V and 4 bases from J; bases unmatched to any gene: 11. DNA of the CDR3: TGTGCCAGCAGCTTTAGTGGGACAGCGGATGGCACTGAAGCTTTCTTT. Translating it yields CASSFSGTADGTEAFF.

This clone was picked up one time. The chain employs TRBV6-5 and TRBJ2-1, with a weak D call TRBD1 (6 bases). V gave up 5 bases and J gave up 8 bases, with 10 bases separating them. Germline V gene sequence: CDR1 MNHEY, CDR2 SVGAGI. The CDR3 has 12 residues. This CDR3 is CASSKQGDEQFF. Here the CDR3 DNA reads TGTGCCAGCAGTAAACAGGGCGATGAGCAGTTCTTC.

CDR3 bases: TGTGCCAGCAGTTATTCGGGACAGGTTAACTATGGCTACACCTTC. Translating it yields CASSYSGQVNYGYTF. V usage is TRBV6-9 and J usage is TRBJ1-2; 8 bases are shared with TRBD1. In germline, CDR1 is MNHGY, CDR2 SVAAGI. There are 15 residues in the CDR3. J gave up 1 base and V 0 bases, and 1 base lay outside the gene matches.

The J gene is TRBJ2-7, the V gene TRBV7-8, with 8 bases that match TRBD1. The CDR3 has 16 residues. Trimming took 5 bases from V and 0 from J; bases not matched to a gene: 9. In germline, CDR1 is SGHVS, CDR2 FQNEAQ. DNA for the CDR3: TGTGCCAGCAGCCAGACGACAGGGGACATCTCCTACGAGCAGTACGTC. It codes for CASSQTTGDISYEQYV.

The CDR3 reads CASSIRLDRNYGYTF. The CDR3 nucleotides are TGTGCCAGCAGCATCCGACTCGACAGAAACTATGGCTACACCTTC. V gene TRBV7-2 combines with J gene TRBJ1-2, with D possibly matching TRBD1 (5 bases). This CDR3 comprises 15 residues. The V and J ends lost 5 bases and 2 bases respectively, with 15 bases between them. Germline loops: CDR1 SGHTA, CDR2 FQGNSA.

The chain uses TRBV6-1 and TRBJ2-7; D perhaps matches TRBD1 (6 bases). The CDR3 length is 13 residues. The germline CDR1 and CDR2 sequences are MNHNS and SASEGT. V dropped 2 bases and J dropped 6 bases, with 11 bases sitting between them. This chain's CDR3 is CASSERTASEQYV. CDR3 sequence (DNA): TGTGCCAGCAGTGAAAGGACAGCTTCCGAGCAGTACGTC.

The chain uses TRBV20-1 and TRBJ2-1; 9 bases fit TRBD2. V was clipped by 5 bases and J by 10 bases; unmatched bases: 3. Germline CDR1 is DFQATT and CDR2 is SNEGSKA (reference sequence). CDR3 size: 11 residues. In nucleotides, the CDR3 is TGCAGTGCTCGAGCGGGAGGCGAGCAGTTCTTC. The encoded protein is CSARAGGEQFF.

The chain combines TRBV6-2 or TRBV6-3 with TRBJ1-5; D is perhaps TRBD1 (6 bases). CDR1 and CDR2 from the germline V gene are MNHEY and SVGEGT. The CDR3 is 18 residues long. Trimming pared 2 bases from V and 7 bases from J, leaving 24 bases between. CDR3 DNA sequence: TGTGCCAGCAGTTACGGAGGGGGGGCAGGGCTTGAGTGGCAGCCCCAGCATTTT. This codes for CASSYGGGAGLEWQPQHF.

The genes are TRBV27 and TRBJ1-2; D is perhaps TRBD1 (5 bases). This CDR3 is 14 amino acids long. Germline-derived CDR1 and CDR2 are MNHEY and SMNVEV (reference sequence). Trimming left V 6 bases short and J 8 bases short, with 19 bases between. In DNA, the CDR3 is TGTGCCAGCAGATCCAGGGCAGGGTTCCAGGGCTACACCTTC. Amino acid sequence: CASRSRAGFQGYTF.

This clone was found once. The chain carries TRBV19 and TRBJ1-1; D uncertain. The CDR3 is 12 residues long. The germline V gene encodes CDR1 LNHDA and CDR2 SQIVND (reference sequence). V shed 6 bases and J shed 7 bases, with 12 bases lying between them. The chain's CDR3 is CASSSAKVEAFF. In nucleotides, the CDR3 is TGTGCCAGTAGCAGCGCAAAAGTTGAAGCTTTCTTT.

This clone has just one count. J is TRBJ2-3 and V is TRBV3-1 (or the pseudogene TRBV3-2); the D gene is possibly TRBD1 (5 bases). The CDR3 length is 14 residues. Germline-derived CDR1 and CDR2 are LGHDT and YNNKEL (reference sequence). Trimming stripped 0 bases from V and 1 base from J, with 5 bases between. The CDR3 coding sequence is TGTGCCAGCAGCCAAGAAGGGGGCACAGATACGCAGTATTTT. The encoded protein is CASSQEGGTDTQYF.

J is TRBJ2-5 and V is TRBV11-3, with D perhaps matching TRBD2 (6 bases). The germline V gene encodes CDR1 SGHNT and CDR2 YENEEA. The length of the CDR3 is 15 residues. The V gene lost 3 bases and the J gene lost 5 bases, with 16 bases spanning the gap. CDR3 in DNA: TGTGCCAGCAGCTTCGGTCGGGACTTTAGGGAGACCCAGTACTTC. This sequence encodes CASSFGRDFRETQYF. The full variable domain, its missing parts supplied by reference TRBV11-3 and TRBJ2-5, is EAGVVQSPRYKIIEKKQPVAFWCNPISGHNTLYWYLQNLGQGPELLIRYENEEAVDDSQLPKDRFSAERLKGVDSTLKIQPAELGDSAVYLCASSFGRDFRETQYFGPGTRLLVL.

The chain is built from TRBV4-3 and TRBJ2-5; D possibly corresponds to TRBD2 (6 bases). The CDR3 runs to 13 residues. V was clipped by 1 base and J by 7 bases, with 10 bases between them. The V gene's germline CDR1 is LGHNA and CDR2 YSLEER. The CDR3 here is CASSQVGGATQYF. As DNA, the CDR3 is TGCGCCAGCAGCCAAGTTGGCGGGGCGACCCAGTACTTC.

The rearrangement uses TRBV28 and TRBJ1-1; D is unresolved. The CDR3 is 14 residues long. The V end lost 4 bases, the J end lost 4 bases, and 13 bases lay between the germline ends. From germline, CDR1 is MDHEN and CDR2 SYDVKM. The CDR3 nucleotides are TGTGCCAGCAGTTCCCTTAACCTACTCACTGAAGCTTTCTTT. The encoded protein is CASSSLNLLTEAFF.

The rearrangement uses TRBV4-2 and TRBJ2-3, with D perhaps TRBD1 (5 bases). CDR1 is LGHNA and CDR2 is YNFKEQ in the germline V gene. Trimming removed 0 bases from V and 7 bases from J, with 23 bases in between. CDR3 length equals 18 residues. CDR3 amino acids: CASSQDSGRDTWRNTQYF. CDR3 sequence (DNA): TGTGCCAGCAGCCAAGATTCAGGGCGAGACACATGGCGGAATACGCAGTATTTT.

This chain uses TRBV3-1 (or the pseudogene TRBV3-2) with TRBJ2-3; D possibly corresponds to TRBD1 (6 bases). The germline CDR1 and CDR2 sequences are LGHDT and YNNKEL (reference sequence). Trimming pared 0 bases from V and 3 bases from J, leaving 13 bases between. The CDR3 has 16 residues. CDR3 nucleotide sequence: TGTGCCAGCAGCCAAGAAAGGCAGGGGTGGACAGATACGCAGTATTTT. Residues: CASSQERQGWTDTQYF.